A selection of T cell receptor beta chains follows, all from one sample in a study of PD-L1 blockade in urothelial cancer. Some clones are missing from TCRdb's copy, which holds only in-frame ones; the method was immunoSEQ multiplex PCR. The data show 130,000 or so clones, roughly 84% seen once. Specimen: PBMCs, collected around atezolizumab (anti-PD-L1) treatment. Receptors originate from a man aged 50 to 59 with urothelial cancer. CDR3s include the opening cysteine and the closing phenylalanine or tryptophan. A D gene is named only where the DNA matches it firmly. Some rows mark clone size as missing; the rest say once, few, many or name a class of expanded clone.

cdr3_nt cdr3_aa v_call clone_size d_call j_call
TGTGCCAGCAGTCGTCCGGGACTTCAATCCTACGAGCAGTACTTC CASSRPGLQSYEQYF TRBV27 - - TRBJ2-7
TGTGCTAGCAGTTCGGGTCGACTAGCGGGAGCCAATGAGCAGTTCTTC CASSSGRLAGANEQFF TRBV7-7 - TRBD2 TRBJ2-1
TGTGCCAGCAGCAAGAGTGGTTGGAGCACTGAAGCTTTCTTT CASSKSGWSTEAFF TRBV11-3 - - TRBJ1-1
TGTGCCATCAAACCAGACAGGGCGAGTGGAACTGAAGCTTTCTTT CAIKPDRASGTEAFF TRBV28 - TRBD1 TRBJ1-1
TGTGCCAGCAGTGAAGCCTACTTGCTGACATACGAGCAGTACTTC CASSEAYLLTYEQYF TRBV6-1 - - TRBJ2-7
TGTGCCAGCAGTCAGGGGACTAGTCTTAGCACAGATACGCAGTATTTT CASSQGTSLSTDTQYF TRBV2 - TRBD2 TRBJ2-3
TGTGCCAGCAGGCGCGGGACAGGGGGAAACGAGCAGTACTTC CASRRGTGGNEQYF TRBV6-6 - TRBD1 TRBJ2-7
TGTGCCAGCAGGGGGCAGGGCAATCAGCCCCAGCATTTT CASRGQGNQPQHF TRBV6-6 - - TRBJ1-5
TGTGCCAGCAGTCGGACTAGCGGGTACGAGCAGTACTTC CASSRTSGYEQYF TRBV28 - TRBD2 TRBJ2-7
TGCGCCAGCAGCCCGGGGACTAGCGGGAGCTCCCTGAAGACCCAGTACTTC CASSPGTSGSSLKTQYF TRBV4-1 - TRBD2 TRBJ2-5
TGTGCCAGCAGCTTAGATGGGACTAGCCCCTACAATGAGCAGTTCTTC CASSLDGTSPYNEQFF TRBV7-6 - TRBD2 TRBJ2-1
TGCGCCAGCAGCGGTAGCGGGACCACCGGGGAGCTGTTTTTT CASSGSGTTGELFF TRBV5-1 once TRBD2 TRBJ2-2
TGTGCCAGCAGCGCTCCACTTGGGGGGTATTCACCCCTCCACTTT CASSAPLGGYSPLHF TRBV11-2 - - TRBJ1-6
TGTGCCAGCAGCGCCCAGATGGGACAGGGTGCCTACGAGCAGTACTTC CASSAQMGQGAYEQYF TRBV7-6 - TRBD1 TRBJ2-7
TGTGCCAGCAGGTCGGGGGCCAACGTCCTGACTTTC CASRSGANVLTF TRBV2 - - TRBJ2-6
TGCGCCAGCAGCCAATACTCCTACAATGAGCAGTTCTTC CASSQYSYNEQFF TRBV4-1 - - TRBJ2-1
TGCGCCAGCAGCCAGCGGGGGGGCAGGCCCTACGAGCAGTACTTC CASSQRGGRPYEQYF TRBV4-1 - TRBD2 TRBJ2-7